Listed below are T cell receptor beta chains from one sample, sequenced in a study of T cell repertoires in cytomegalovirus infection. TCRdb reanalysed the reads using MiXCR and keeps one entry per CDR3 protein. The sample carries fewer than 1,000,000 distinct CDR3 sequences, about 33% recorded once. The antigens of these receptors remain unknown. The sequencing used cultured CD8+ T cells from PBMCs, collected from culture after CMV antigen stimulation. The source of these receptors is a human donor in good health (CMV status not recorded). Some clones in this sample may be carry-over from other donors' samples. CDR3s include the opening cysteine and the closing phenylalanine or tryptophan. A D gene is named only where the DNA matches it firmly. For some rows the clone size is stated as once, few or many, or as a class when expanded; others skip it.

TRBV7-2,many,NA,TRBJ1-2,TGTGCCAGCAGCAACGATTGGCCGGGGCAGAACTATGGCTACACCTTC,CASSNDWPGQNYGYTF
TRBV20-1,NA,NA,TRBJ1-2,TGCAGTGCTAGAGATTTCGTTGCCCACTATGGCTACACCTTC,CSARDFVAHYGYTF
TRBV14,NA,TRBD2,TRBJ2-3,TGTGCCAGCAGTCCAGCGGGGGGCGGGGTAGATACGCAGTATTTT,CASSPAGGGVDTQYF
TRBV7-6,NA,NA,TRBJ2-1,TGTGCCAGCAGCTTAGAGGAGCCTGTCTACAATGAGCAGTTCTTC,CASSLEEPVYNEQFF
TRBV27,few,NA,TRBJ2-1,TGTGCCAGCAGTTTCCCGGGGGGCCGTAATGAGCAGTTCTTC,CASSFPGGRNEQFF
TRBV7-9,NA,NA,TRBJ1-5,TGTGCCAGCAGCTCCTACGCGGACCCTATTGAGGGACCCCAGCATTTT,CASSSYADPIEGPQHF
TRBV20-1,once,NA,TRBJ1-5,TGCAGTGCTAGAGACCTCGGGGTGCCGGAGGTTCAGCCCCAGCATTTT,CSARDLGVPEVQPQHF
TRBV6-2/TRBV6-3,few,NA,TRBJ2-3,TGTGCCAGCAGTTTCTCCGGAGGGGGGACGCAGTATTTT,CASSFSGGGTQYF
TRBV7-6,few,TRBD2,TRBJ2-3,TGTGCCAGCAGCATAAGCGGGGGCGCAGATACGCAGTATTTT,CASSISGGADTQYF
TRBV19,NA,NA,TRBJ1-2,TGTGCCAGTCGTGGTTTGGAAGACTATGGCTACACCTTC,CASRGLEDYGYTF
TRBV14,NA,NA,TRBJ1-1,TGTGCCAGCAGCTCCGGTCAGTACGGGTTCATGAACACTGAAGCTTTCTTT,CASSSGQYGFMNTEAFF
TRBV6-6,NA,NA,TRBJ1-1,TGTGCCAGCAGTTTCCCCGGGCCCCGGACTGAAGCTTTCTTT,CASSFPGPRTEAFF
TRBV11-3,few,TRBD2,TRBJ2-1,TGTGCCAGCAGCTTCTCTAGCGGCAGCTCCTACAATGAGCAGTTCTTC,CASSFSSGSSYNEQFF
TRBV7-9,many,NA,TRBJ1-1,TGTGCCAGCAGCCCCCGCCGAGCTACGGGGGTCGCTGAAGCTTTCTTT,CASSPRRATGVAEAFF
TRBV7-6,few,TRBD2,TRBJ2-3,TGTGCCAGCAGCAGAAGCGGGGGGGCTACGCAGTATTTT,CASSRSGGATQYF
TRBV7-6,many,TRBD2,TRBJ2-3,TGTGCCAGCAGCATCGGACTAGCGGGGACCACAGATACGCAGTATTTT,CASSIGLAGTTDTQYF
TRBV7-9,NA,TRBD1,TRBJ2-1,TGTGCCAGCAGCTTACCGGGACAGGGCAATGAGCAGTTCTTC,CASSLPGQGNEQFF
TRBV27,NA,NA,TRBJ2-4,TGTGCCAGCAGTGGAGACAGGTCAGCCAAAAACATTCAGTACTTC,CASSGDRSAKNIQYF
TRBV6-4,NA,NA,TRBJ2-5,TGTGCCAGCAGTGACCGGGCCCGGGAACAAGAGACCCAGTACTTC,CASSDRAREQETQYF
TRBV7-2,NA,NA,TRBJ2-5,TGTGCCAGCAGCCGACTGGAGACCCAGTACTTC,CASSRLETQYF
TRBV4-1,NA,NA,TRBJ1-5,TGCGCCAGCAGCCAAGATCTCGGTGGGCCCCAGCATTTT,CASSQDLGGPQHF
TRBV6-5,NA,NA,TRBJ1-2,TGTGCCAGCAGTTACTCTCGGACAGAACCCAAAGCTAACTATGGCTACACCTTC,CASSYSRTEPKANYGYTF
TRBV7-8,many,TRBD1,TRBJ1-1,TGTGCCAGCAGTTTAGGAGGGGGCTACACTGAAGCTTTCTTT,CASSLGGGYTEAFF
TRBV7-6,NA,NA,TRBJ2-1,TGTGCCAGAGGAGATGAGCAGTTCTTC,CARGDEQFF
TRBV19,NA,NA,TRBJ2-1,TGTGCCAGTAGTATAGATGAGAGAAACAATGAGCAGTTCTTC,CASSIDERNNEQFF
TRBV28,NA,TRBD2,TRBJ2-1,TGTGCCAGCAGTTTCTGGACTAGCGGGGGGCCGTACAATGAGCAGTTCTTC,CASSFWTSGGPYNEQFF
TRBV6-1,many,NA,TRBJ1-5,TGTGCCAGCAGTGAACTGGGTGGGGCCAATCAGCCCCAGCATTTT,CASSELGGANQPQHF
TRBV20-1,few,TRBD1,TRBJ1-5,TGCAGTGCTACCGTGACAGGGAGCAATCAGCCCCAGCATTTT,CSATVTGSNQPQHF
TRBV19,once,NA,TRBJ1-2,TGTGCCAGTAGTATAGTTCCTAGGGCGGCTAACTATGGCTACACCTTC,CASSIVPRAANYGYTF
TRBV10-3,few,NA,TRBJ2-4,TGTGCCATCAGTGAGGGTGTTTTTTCAAACATTCAGTACTTC,CAISEGVFSNIQYF
TRBV12-3/TRBV12-4,NA,NA,TRBJ1-1,TGTGCCAGCAGCCTCGGGACCCCCCCTGAAGCTTTCTTT,CASSLGTPPEAFF
TRBV27,NA,TRBD1,TRBJ1-2,TGTGCCAGCTCCTACTCGGGACAGGGTATCGATGGCTACACCTTC,CASSYSGQGIDGYTF
TRBV7-9,few,NA,TRBJ1-3,TGTGCCAGCAGCTTAGAATTACAGTTCTCTGGAAACACCATATATTTT,CASSLELQFSGNTIYF
TRBV7-2,many,NA,TRBJ1-6,TGTGCCAGCATCCCCGACCCCTACAGATATGGTAATTCACCCCTCCACTTT,CASIPDPYRYGNSPLHF
TRBV6-5,few,NA,TRBJ1-2,TGTGCCAGCAGTTACTCGTTGTGGGGGAGTGACTATGGCTACACCTTC,CASSYSLWGSDYGYTF
TRBV29-1,NA,NA,TRBJ2-7,TGCAGCGTTGAGCTGTTGGACAACTACGAGCAGTACTTC,CSVELLDNYEQYF
TRBV6-1,few,NA,TRBJ1-2,TGTGCCAGCAGTGAAGCGCTTCTTCTACAGGTTGAGGGGGATGGCTACACCTTC,CASSEALLLQVEGDGYTF